This TCR beta chain is drawn from a study of cytomegalovirus exposure and HLA in healthy donors. General study findings and limits: Accurate HLA-A and HLA-B prediction from TCR beta sequences was reported for most subjects. Reportedly, fewer N-insertions than the roughly 700-donor mean appeared in an Asian-associated ancestry cluster in a later analysis.

This clone was seen just once. Its antigen is not identified. Researchers ran the PCR with 60 Vbeta and 13 Jbeta primers. Using immunoSEQ multiplex PCR, the repertoire was profiled, and TCRdb retains in-frame clones only, with some absent. The sample has roughly 100,000 clones; approximately 70% are singletons. This cohort consisted of healthy bone marrow donors. V was shortened by 4 bases and J by 6 bases, with 11 bases between the two germline ends. This CDR3 has 14 amino acids. Germline V lookup: CDR1 SGHRS, CDR2 YFSETQ. This clonotype was sampled from a young man in good health and CMV-seronegative. Sequenced input: PBMCs. The V gene is TRBV5-1, the J gene TRBJ1-6, with D tentatively TRBD1 (5 bases). The CDR3 loop reads CASSPGLLNSPLHF. CDR3 sequence (DNA): TGCGCCAGCAGCCCGGGACTTCTTAATTCACCCCTCCACTTT.